The present T cell receptor (beta chain) was sequenced within a study of blood T cell repertoires in COVID-19 (TCRdb year 2020). For the wider study: The collaborator samples originated in the United States, Italy and Spain and spanned the acute and convalescent phases of COVID-19. The prospective study material was composed of cDNA or gDNA derived from T cells, B-cell-depleted T cells, or PBMCs. Deeply sampled blood TCRbeta repertoires from subjects exposed to, actively infected with, or recovered from COVID-19 were included in the dataset. The repertoires were released in a freely available public database meant as a resource for research on the immune response to SARS-CoV-2. Samples were obtained from the ongoing ImmuneRACE study (first 160 participants) and from some 1,200 subjects provided by 6 global collaborators. A de-identified subject ID, COVID-19 status, age in years and sex were almost always included in the sample metadata. Where available, HLA class I and class II types were obtained from metadata supplied by the sample provider rather than from assay-based typing.

Concerning this clone itself: Its antigen is still unknown. No qualities accompany the bases; no much larger clone lies one base away.

The immunoSEQ Assay, a bias-controlled multiplex PCR, was used to amplify TCRbeta CDR3 regions from genomic DNA. As for the original processing: Within the assay, amplification of reference gene primers was used to estimate how many nucleated cells each sample contained. To quantify the absolute abundance of each unique TCRbeta CDR3 rearrangement, sequence reads were collapsed and filtered. Productive Simpson clonality was computed per sample as the square root of Simpson's diversity index over productive rearrangements. TCRdb carries this immuneACCESS record with in-frame sequences only. Its versions omit some clonotypes, under half of them owing to an unresolved V gene in the studies checked, with the rest unexplained. That table is the source of V, J and clone size, and D and trimming were worked out from the DNA. The sample includes about 21,000 clones, with 70% to 85% observed a single time. The ten largest clones add up to around 5.6% of the sample.

The germline V gene gives CDR1 as SGHRS and CDR2 as YFSETQ. V ends up 1 base short and J 4 bases short, with an unmatched junction base count of 8. CDR3 length: 17 amino acids, cysteine to phenylalanine. The sequence is cut down to CDR3 DNA, 51 bases in frame from base 1. The collaborating institutions used their own protocols to collect whole blood in K2EDTA tubes. For TCRbeta analysis, collaborators shipped samples as frozen whole blood, isolated PBMCs, or DNA extracted from either of those sample types. General study outcomes and caveats: Clinical and demographic metadata were provided uncurated, with the amount varying by source and participant.

Here the chain combines TRBV5-1 and TRBJ2-2, and 9 junction bases match TRBD2. The receptor was derived from a human donor in a cohort sampled during active COVID-19. Specimen: peripheral blood. The sequence in DNA is TGCGCCAGCAGCTTGAGGCCTCTAGCGGGAATCACCGGGGAGCTGTTTTTT. This is translated as CASSLRPLAGITGELFF.